The 27 T cell receptor beta chains in this list originate from one sample, sequenced in a study of vaccination and CD4 T cells after COVID-19. Sequenced with the Oncomine TCR Beta short-read assay was DNA taken from cultured CD4+ T cells. TCRdb used MiXCR to reprocess the PCR reads, holding one entry per CDR3 protein. The data contain fewer than 2,500 distinct CDR3 sequences, about 26% of them singletons. Treatment of the sample: approximately nine-day PBMC culture with coronavirus spike peptide pools or control peptides (ViraFEST assay). Their recognized antigens are unknown. The material was CD4+ T cells from blood, cultured in vitro, obtained after SARS-CoV-2 vaccination. All receptors derive from a human donor who had recovered from COVID-19.

Sample share makes this clonotype medium-sized. The rearrangement joins TRBV6-1 to TRBJ1-2, with 12 bases aligning to TRBD1. With 10 bases clipped from V and 8 bases from J, the junction kept 11 bases outside the gene matches. The germline V gene encodes CDR1 MNHNS and CDR2 SASEGT. The CDR3 is made up of 14 amino acids. The CDR3, as DNA: TGTGCCATCACTCCGGGACAGGGGGCGCGAGGCTACACCTTC. Its protein product is CAITPGQGARGYTF.

As for this clonotype: A read error is likely, as this CDR3 ends without the conserved phenylalanine or tryptophan. It is unclear where the CDR3 begins or ends on the DNA, so no DNA is shown, and the CDR3 is as TCRdb lists it. J is TRBJ2-7 and V is TRBV19; the table assigns TRBD2, which was not confirmed against the DNA. The CDR3 extends over 9 residues, inclusive of both ends. Looked up from germline, CDR1 is LNHDA and CDR2 is SQIVND (reference sequence). This chain's CDR3 is CASSIRQGL.

This sequence joins TRBV20-1 and TRBJ1-5; TRBD1 is a possible D gene (5 bases). CDR1 and CDR2 (germline): DFQATT, SNEGSKA (reference sequence). The CDR3 sequence is 19 residues long. Trimming shortened V by 0 bases and J by 2 bases, and 23 bases separated the two germline ends. In DNA, the CDR3 is TGCAGTGCTAGAGATGGGGGTTTGGGGGGGTGGAGAGGCAATCAGCCCCAGCATTTT. It encodes CSARDGGLGGWRGNQPQHF.

The V gene is TRBV20-1, the J gene TRBJ2-3; weak D call: TRBD1 (6 bases). This CDR3 has 14 amino acids. Trimming stripped 5 bases from V and 0 bases from J, with 12 bases between. Germline V CDR1 and CDR2: DFQATT, SNEGSKA (reference sequence). The CDR3, as DNA: TGCAGTGCTGAGACAGGCTTAAGCACAGATACGCAGTATTTT. Its translation: CSAETGLSTDTQYF.

This sequence joins TRBV7-2 and TRBJ1-5, with D possibly being TRBD1 (5 bases). Trimming removed 5 bases from V and 0 bases from J, with 11 bases in between. Per germline, CDR1 SGHTA and CDR2 FQGNSA. The CDR3 covers 15 residues. CDR3 region: CASSLGGISNQPQHF. The CDR3 nucleotides read TGTGCCAGCAGCCTGGGGGGTATTAGCAATCAGCCCCAGCATTTT.

The chain employs TRBV7-9 and TRBJ1-5; D is perhaps TRBD1 (5 bases). This CDR3 comprises 18 residues. From germline, CDR1 is SEHNR and CDR2 FQNEAQ (reference sequence). V shed 5 bases and J shed 1 base, with 21 bases lying between them. Here the CDR3 reads CASSPWGGAALSNQPQHF. In DNA form, the CDR3 reads TGTGCCAGCAGCCCATGGGGCGGGGCGGCCTTAAGCAATCAGCCCCAGCATTTT. Full variable domain (rest looked up from reference TRBV7-9 and TRBJ1-5): DTGVSQNPRHKITKRGQNVTFRCDPISEHNRLYWYRQTLGQGPEFLTYFQNEAQLEKSRLLSDRFSAERPKGSFSTLEIQRTEQGDSAMYLCASSPWGGAALSNQPQHFGDGTRLSIL.

This clonotype is categorized as medium-sized. This chain connects TRBV6-1 to TRBJ2-5; D possibly corresponds to TRBD1 (5 bases). V lost 2 bases and J lost 5, with 9 bases in between. Germline loops: CDR1 MNHNS, CDR2 SASEGT. This CDR3 spans 13 amino acids. The CDR3 DNA follows: TGTGCCAGCAGTGAATCTCCAGGGGAGACCCAGTACTTC. Protein sequence: CASSESPGETQYF.

This clonotype is medium-sized within its sample. This rearrangement joins TRBV27 to TRBJ2-7; perhaps TRBD1 as D (6 bases). V lost 8 bases to trimming and J lost 3 bases, with 14 bases between them. Germline CDR1 MNHEY, CDR2 SMNVEV (reference sequence). The CDR3 contains 13 residues. This CDR3 is CASWAGAGYEQYF. CDR3 DNA: TGTGCCAGCTGGGCAGGGGCAGGCTACGAGCAGTACTTC.

This clonotype is large by share. This rearrangement joins TRBV20-1 to TRBJ1-2; maybe TRBD1 (6 bases). Trimming took off 1 base at V and 1 base at J, with 13 bases between the two ends. Germline V gene lookup returns CDR1 DFQATT and CDR2 SNEGSKA (reference sequence). The CDR3 contains 15 residues. As DNA, the CDR3 is TGCAGTGCTAGAGGAGGACAGAAGAATAACTATGGCTACACCTTC. Protein: CSARGGQKNNYGYTF.

This CDR3 is CASRRGVGYTF. For the CDR3, the DNA is TGTGCCAGCCGGAGAGGGGTTGGCTACACCTTC. The chain carries TRBV2 and TRBJ1-2; D might be TRBD1 (5 bases). V was clipped by 8 bases and J by 7 bases, with 11 bases between them. Per germline, CDR1 SNHLY and CDR2 FYNNEI. CDR3 size: 11 residues. Based on the CDR3 plus reference TRBV2 and TRBJ1-2, the full variable domain is EPEVTQTPSHQVTQMGQEVILRCVPISNHLYFYWYRQILGQKVEFLVSFYNNEISEKSEIFDDQFSVERPDGSNFTLKIRSTKLEDSAMYFCASRRGVGYTFGSGTRLTVV.

This clonotype was seen a few times. The chain couples TRBV7-8 to TRBJ1-3; a possible D gene is TRBD1 (6 bases). Germline V gene sequence: CDR1 SGHVS, CDR2 FQNEAQ. Deletions cut 5 bases from V and 0 bases from J, with 11 bases between. The CDR3 has 15 amino acids. This CDR3 reads CASSPRTVSGNTIYF. The CDR3 DNA reads TGTGCCAGCAGCCCCCGGACAGTCTCTGGAAACACCATATATTTT. The full variable domain, its missing parts supplied by reference TRBV7-8 and TRBJ1-3, is GAGVSQSPRYKVAKRGQDVALRCDPISGHVSLFWYQQALGQGPEFLTYFQNEAQLDKSGLPSDRFFAERPEGSVSTLKIQRTQQEDSAVYLCASSPRTVSGNTIYFGEGSWLTVV.

CDR3 coding DNA: TGTGCCAGCAGTTGGGGGGACAGGGGTAGCAATCAGCCCCAGCATTTT. Residues: CASSWGDRGSNQPQHF. J is TRBJ1-5 and V is TRBV28; 10 nucleotides line up with TRBD1. CDR3 length: 16 residues. The trim removed 4 bases at V and 0 bases at J, leaving 3 bases unmatched. Germline V gene sequence: CDR1 MDHEN, CDR2 SYDVKM.

The chain joins TRBV7-9 to TRBJ2-7; 7 positions agree with TRBD1. Germline CDR1 SEHNR, CDR2 FQNEAQ (reference sequence). V trimming: 6 bases; J trimming: 0 bases; junction bases outside the gene matches: 8. This CDR3 is built from 15 residues. CDR3 loop: CASRDKRDSSYEQYF. Here the CDR3 DNA reads TGTGCCAGCAGAGATAAACGGGACAGCTCCTACGAGCAGTACTTC.

V gene TRBV20-1 combines with J gene TRBJ1-1; no definite D call. Deletions cut 5 bases from V and 3 bases from J, with 10 bases between. Germline V gives CDR1 DFQATT, CDR2 SNEGSKA (reference sequence). The CDR3 extends over 12 amino acids. The DNA for the CDR3 is TGCAGTGCTGGACGGATGGACACTGAAGCTTTCTTT. As protein: CSAGRMDTEAFF.

In its sample, this clonotype is large. The gene calls are TRBV15 and TRBJ1-2; 7 bases match TRBD1. This CDR3 is built from 15 residues. Germline-derived CDR1 and CDR2 are LNHNV and YYDKDF (reference sequence). The ends lost 4 bases at V and 7 bases at J; junction bases unmatched: 12. The CDR3 protein is CATSTRDSVVSGYTF. The DNA for the CDR3 is TGTGCCACCAGCACACGGGACAGCGTTGTTAGTGGCTACACCTTC.

The CDR3 DNA is TGTGCCAGCAGCTCTGCGGGGGCTTGGGTCAATGAGCAGTTCTTC. This encodes CASSSAGAWVNEQFF. V and J are TRBV7-3 and TRBJ2-1; D is possibly TRBD2 (7 bases). V was shortened by 4 bases and J by 6 bases, with 16 bases between the two germline ends. There are 15 residues in the CDR3. The germline CDR1 and CDR2 sequences are SGHTA and FQGTGA.

The CDR3 DNA follows: TGTGCCAGTTCGGCCGGACGGGTGGTCGGCACAGATACGCAGTATTTT. It encodes CASSAGRVVGTDTQYF. This rearrangement joins TRBV19 to TRBJ2-3; D is unresolved. The V end was cut by 8 bases, the J end by 1 base, with 19 bases between. This CDR3 is 16 amino acids long. Germline V gene data show CDR1 as LNHDA and CDR2 as SQIVND (reference sequence).

The gene calls are TRBV20-1 and TRBJ2-3; tentatively, D is TRBD1 (6 bases). Germline values: CDR1 DFQATT, CDR2 SNEGSKA (reference sequence). Trimming pared 5 bases from V and 1 base from J, leaving 13 bases between. The CDR3 covers 14 residues. CDR3 sequence reads: CSARDRSRTDTQYF. CDR3 in DNA: TGCAGTGCTCGTGACAGGTCTCGCACAGATACGCAGTATTTT.

Concerning this clonotype itself: It may be a read error: a sequence one base away is much more abundant. The rearrangement joins TRBV21-1 to TRBJ1-5. TRBV21-1 is designated a pseudogene. The CDR3 sequence is 15 residues long. Here the CDR3 reads CASSKQDYSNQPQHF. DNA for the CDR3: TGTGCCAGCAGCAAACAGGATTATAGCAATCAGCCCCAGCATTTT.

This clonotype was found once. The chain joins TRBV7-2 to TRBJ1-1; D gene unclear. V was pared by 10 bases and J by 0 bases, with 15 bases between. The V gene's germline CDR1 is SGHTA and CDR2 FQGNSA. CDR3 length: 14 amino acids. The CDR3 here is CATSNGQVNTEAFF. The DNA of the CDR3 is TGTGCCACCTCAAATGGGCAGGTGAACACTGAAGCTTTCTTT.

The genes are TRBV20-1 and TRBJ2-7; 8 positions match TRBD2. Unmatched junction bases numbered 7, after V lost 0 bases and J lost 0 bases. The CDR3 loop spans 16 amino acids. CDR1 and CDR2 from the germline V gene are DFQATT and SNEGSKA (reference sequence). CDR3 coding DNA: TGCAGTGCTAGAGATTCAAGCGGGGGTTTCTCCTACGAGCAGTACTTC. This gives the protein CSARDSSGGFSYEQYF.

The sample holds a few counts of this clonotype. The genes are TRBV20-1 and TRBJ1-2; D call uncertain. From germline, CDR1 is DFQATT and CDR2 SNEGSKA (reference sequence). This CDR3 has 14 amino acids. V lost 4 bases, J lost 1 base, and 13 bases lay in between. CDR3 coding DNA: TGCAGTGCTACAGCGGTGGGGATTAACTATGGCTACACCTTC. Amino acids: CSATAVGINYGYTF.

The gene calls are TRBV10-1 and TRBJ2-2; D unclear. Trimming left V 1 base short and J 3 bases short, with 9 bases between. The CDR3 spans 15 residues. Germline CDR1 is WNHNN and CDR2 is SYGVQD (reference sequence). The CDR3 loop is CASSEWSRDTGELFF. The CDR3 coding sequence is TGCGCCAGCAGTGAGTGGTCCCGAGACACCGGGGAGCTGTTTTTT.

The chain carries TRBV12-3 or TRBV12-4 and TRBJ1-5, with D tentatively TRBD1 (6 bases). The CDR3 has 14 residues. V was pared by 3 bases and J by 9 bases, with 15 bases between. The chain's CDR3 is CASSFSGVLSPQHF. The CDR3 region has the DNA TGTGCCAGCAGTTTTTCAGGGGTCCTGTCGCCCCAGCATTTT.

On this clonotype itself: A read error is possible here, since a much larger clone lies one base away. This chain links TRBV20-1 with TRBJ1-6; unclear D gene. The germline V gene encodes CDR1 DFQATT and CDR2 SNEGSKA (reference sequence). The CDR3 is made up of 15 amino acids. CDR3 sequence: CSARARDTVHSPPHF. The CDR3 coding sequence is TGCAGTGCTAGGGCCCGAGACACGGTACATTCACCCCCCCACTTT.

By its share, this clonotype is large. The genes are TRBV20-1 and TRBJ2-7; D tentatively fits TRBD1 or TRBD2 (5 bases each). The CDR3 sequence is 11 residues long. Germline CDR1 DFQATT, CDR2 SNEGSKA (reference sequence). Trimming cost V 6 bases and J 5 bases, with 11 bases left between them. The CDR3 spells CSARSGHEQYF. In DNA, the CDR3 is TGCAGTGCCCGGTCGGGGCACGAGCAGTACTTC.

In this sample, this clonotype turned up a few times. The chain employs TRBV5-1 and TRBJ1-6; 7 positions agree with TRBD1. The V gene end was trimmed by 1 base and the J gene end by 10 bases; junction bases not matched to a gene: 11. Germline CDR1 SGHRS, CDR2 YFSETQ. The CDR3 length is 16 residues. The CDR3 region is CASSLSTGDRWSPLHF. The DNA for the CDR3 is TGCGCCAGCAGCTTGTCTACTGGGGACAGATGGTCACCCCTCCACTTT.